The clone carrying this T cell receptor beta chain was recorded once. What it binds is not known. This CDR3 comprises 16 residues. CDR1 and CDR2 (germline): MNHEY, SMNVEV (reference sequence). Trimming took 2 bases from V and 5 from J, leaving 19 bases between them. This sample is part of a study of liver allograft versus peripheral blood T cells. In the study overall: Peripheral blood of the recipients supplied T cell receptor repertoires that were compared with those in transplanted livers. The study, taken as a whole, reports: Reportedly, the T cell receptor repertoires present inside liver allografts differed from those in peripheral blood.

TCRdb called the reads again in MiXCR, with one record for every CDR3 protein. The profile shows around 12,000 distinct CDR3 sequences, around 30% of them singletons. The chain has TRBV27 and TRBJ2-7, with D possibly being TRBD2 (6 bases). The clonotype was recovered from a human patient who had a liver transplant. These T cells may partly come from the graft donor. The CDR3 nucleotides read TGTGCCAGCAGTTTACGGTCGCGCGGGGCTGTAAACGAGCAGTACTTC. Translating it yields CASSLRSRGAVNEQYF.